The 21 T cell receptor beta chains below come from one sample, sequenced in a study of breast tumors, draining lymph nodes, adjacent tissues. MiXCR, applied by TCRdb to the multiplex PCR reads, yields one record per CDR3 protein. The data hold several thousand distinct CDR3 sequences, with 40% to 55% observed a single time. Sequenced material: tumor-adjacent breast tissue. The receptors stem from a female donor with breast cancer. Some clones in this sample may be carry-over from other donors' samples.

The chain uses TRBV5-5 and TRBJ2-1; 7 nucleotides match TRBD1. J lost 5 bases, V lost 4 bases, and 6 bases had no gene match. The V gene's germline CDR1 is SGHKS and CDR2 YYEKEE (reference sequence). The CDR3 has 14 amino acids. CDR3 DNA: TGTGCCAGCAGCGCCGGGACAGAAGACAATGAGCAGTTCTTC. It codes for CASSAGTEDNEQFF.

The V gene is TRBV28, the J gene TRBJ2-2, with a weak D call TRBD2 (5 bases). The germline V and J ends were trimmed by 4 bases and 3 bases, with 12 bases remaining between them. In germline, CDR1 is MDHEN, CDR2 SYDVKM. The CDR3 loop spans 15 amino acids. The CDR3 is CASSSGLSDTGELFF. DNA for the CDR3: TGTGCCAGCAGTTCCGGACTCTCCGACACCGGGGAGCTGTTTTTT. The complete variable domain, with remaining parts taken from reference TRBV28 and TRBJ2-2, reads DVKVTQSSRYLVKRTGEKVFLECVQDMDHENMFWYRQDPGLGLRLIYFSYDVKMKEKGDIPEGYSVSREKKERFSLILESASTNQTSMYLCASSSGLSDTGELFFGEGSRLTVL.

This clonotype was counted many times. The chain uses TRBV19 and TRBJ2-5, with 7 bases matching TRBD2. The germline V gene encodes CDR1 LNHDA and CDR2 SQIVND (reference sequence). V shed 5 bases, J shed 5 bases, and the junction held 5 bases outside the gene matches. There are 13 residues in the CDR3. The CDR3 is CASSVTSRETQYF. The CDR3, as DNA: TGTGCCAGTAGTGTGACTAGCCGGGAGACCCAGTACTTC. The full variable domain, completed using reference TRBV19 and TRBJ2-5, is DGGITQSPKYLFRKEGQNVTLSCEQNLNHDAMYWYRQDPGQGLRLIYYSQIVNDFQKGDIAEGYSVSREKKESFPLTVTSAQKNPTAFYLCASSVTSRETQYFGPGTRLLVL.

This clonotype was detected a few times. The CDR3 DNA is TGCAGTGTCAGACCTTTATGGGAGCAGTACTTC. This codes for CSVRPLWEQYF. The V call is TRBV20-1, the J call TRBJ2-7; the D is unclear. CDR3 length equals 11 residues. Germline V gene data show CDR1 as DFQATT and CDR2 as SNEGSKA (reference sequence). The V and J ends lost 7 bases and 7 bases respectively, with 14 bases between them.

The CDR3 loop reads CAWKKSGIKPEAFF. The CDR3 region has the DNA TGTGCCTGGAAAAAGTCAGGGATAAAGCCTGAAGCTTTCTTT. The gene calls are TRBV30 and TRBJ1-1, with D possibly matching TRBD1 (5 bases). Between the trimmed V and J ends, which lost 4 bases and 6 bases, there was a span of 18 bases. The CDR3 is made up of 14 amino acids. Germline V CDR1 and CDR2: GTSNPN, SVGIG (reference sequence).

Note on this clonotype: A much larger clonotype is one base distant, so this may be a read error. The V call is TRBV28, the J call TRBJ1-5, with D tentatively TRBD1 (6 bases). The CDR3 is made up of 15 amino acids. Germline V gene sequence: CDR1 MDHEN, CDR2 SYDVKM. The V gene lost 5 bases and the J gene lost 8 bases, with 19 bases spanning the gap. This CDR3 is CASSPRGRGAEPQHF. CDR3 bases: TGTGCCAGCAGTCCGCGTGGTAGGGGGGCGGAGCCCCAGCATTTT.

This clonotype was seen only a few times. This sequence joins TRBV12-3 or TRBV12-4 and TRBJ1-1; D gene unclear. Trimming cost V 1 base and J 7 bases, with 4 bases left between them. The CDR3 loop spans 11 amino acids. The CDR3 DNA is TGTGCCAGCAGTTTAGGCCTTGAAGCTTTCTTT. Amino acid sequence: CASSLGLEAFF.

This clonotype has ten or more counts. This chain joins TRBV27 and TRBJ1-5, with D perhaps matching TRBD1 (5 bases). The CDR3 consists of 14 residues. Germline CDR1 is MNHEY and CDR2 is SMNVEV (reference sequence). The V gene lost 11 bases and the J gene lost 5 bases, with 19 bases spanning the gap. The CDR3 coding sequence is TGTGCCCGCCGTAAATCTGGACAAGATCAGCCCCAGCATTTT. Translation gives CARRKSGQDQPQHF.

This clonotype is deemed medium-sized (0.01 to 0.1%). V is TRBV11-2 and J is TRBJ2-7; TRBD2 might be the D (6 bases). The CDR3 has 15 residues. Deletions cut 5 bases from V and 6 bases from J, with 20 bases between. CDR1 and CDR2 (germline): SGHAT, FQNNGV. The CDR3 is CASSPSRTGVAEQYF. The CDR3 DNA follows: TGTGCCAGCAGCCCCTCTAGGACGGGAGTAGCCGAGCAGTACTTC.

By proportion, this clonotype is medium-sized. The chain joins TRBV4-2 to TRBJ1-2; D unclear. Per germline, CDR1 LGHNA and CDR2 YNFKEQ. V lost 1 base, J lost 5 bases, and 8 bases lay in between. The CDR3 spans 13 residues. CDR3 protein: CASSQGVQYGYTF. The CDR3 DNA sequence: TGTGCCAGCAGCCAAGGTGTGCAGTATGGCTACACCTTC.

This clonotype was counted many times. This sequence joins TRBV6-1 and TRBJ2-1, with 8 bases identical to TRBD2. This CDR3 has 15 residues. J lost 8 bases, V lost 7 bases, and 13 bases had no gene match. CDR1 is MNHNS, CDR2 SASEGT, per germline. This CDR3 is CASIKGGGRKDEQFF. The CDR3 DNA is TGTGCCAGCATTAAGGGAGGCGGGAGGAAGGATGAGCAGTTCTTC.

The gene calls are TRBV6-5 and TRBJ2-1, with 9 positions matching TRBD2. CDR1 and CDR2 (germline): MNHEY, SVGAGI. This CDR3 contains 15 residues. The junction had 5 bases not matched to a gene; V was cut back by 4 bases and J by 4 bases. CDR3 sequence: CASSSASGKYNEQFF. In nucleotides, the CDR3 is TGTGCCAGCAGTTCGGCTAGCGGGAAATACAATGAGCAGTTCTTC.

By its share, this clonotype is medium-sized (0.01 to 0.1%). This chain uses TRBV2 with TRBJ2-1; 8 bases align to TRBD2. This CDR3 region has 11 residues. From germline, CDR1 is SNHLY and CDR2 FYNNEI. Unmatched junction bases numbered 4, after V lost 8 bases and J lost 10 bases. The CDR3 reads CASFLAGEQFF. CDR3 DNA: TGTGCCAGCTTCCTAGCGGGCGAGCAGTTCTTC.

DNA for the CDR3: TGTGCCAGCAGCTTAGCGGGACCCTACGAGCAGTACTTC. Protein product: CASSLAGPYEQYF. This chain links TRBV7-9 with TRBJ2-7; tentatively, D is TRBD1 or TRBD2 (5 bases each). Trimming took off 0 bases at V and 2 bases at J, with 5 bases between the two ends. This CDR3 contains 13 residues. Germline V CDR1 and CDR2: SEHNR, FQNEAQ (reference sequence).

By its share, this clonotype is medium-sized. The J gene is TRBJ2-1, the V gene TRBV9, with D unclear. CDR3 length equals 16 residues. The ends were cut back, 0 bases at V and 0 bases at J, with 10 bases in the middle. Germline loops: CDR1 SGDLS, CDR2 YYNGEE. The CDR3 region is CASSVDDLSSYNEQFF. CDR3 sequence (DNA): TGTGCCAGCAGCGTAGACGACCTGAGCTCCTACAATGAGCAGTTCTTC.

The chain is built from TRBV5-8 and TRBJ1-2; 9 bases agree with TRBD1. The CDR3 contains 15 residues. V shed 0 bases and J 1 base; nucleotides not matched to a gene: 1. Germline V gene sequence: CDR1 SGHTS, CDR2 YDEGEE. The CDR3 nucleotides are TGTGCCAGCAGCTTGGGGGACAGGGTTAACTATGGCTACACCTTC. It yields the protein CASSLGDRVNYGYTF.

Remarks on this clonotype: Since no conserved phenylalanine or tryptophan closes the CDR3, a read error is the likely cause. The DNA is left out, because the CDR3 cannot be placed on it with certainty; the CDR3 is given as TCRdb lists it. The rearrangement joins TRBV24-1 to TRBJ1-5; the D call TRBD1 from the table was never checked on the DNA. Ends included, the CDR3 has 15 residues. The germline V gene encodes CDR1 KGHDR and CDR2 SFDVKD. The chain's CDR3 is CATSDTGQGLQPRHS.

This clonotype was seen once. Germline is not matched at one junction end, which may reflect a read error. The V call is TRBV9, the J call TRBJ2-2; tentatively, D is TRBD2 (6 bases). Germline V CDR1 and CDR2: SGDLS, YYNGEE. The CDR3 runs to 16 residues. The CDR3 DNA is TGTGCCAGCAGCGTAAGAGGGAGGAGGAACACCGGGGAGCTATTTTTT. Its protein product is CASSVRGRRNTGELFF.

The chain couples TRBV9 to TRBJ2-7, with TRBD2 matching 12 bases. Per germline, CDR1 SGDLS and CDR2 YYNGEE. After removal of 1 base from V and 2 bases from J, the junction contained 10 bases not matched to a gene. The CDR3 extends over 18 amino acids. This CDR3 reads CASSVWLTSGSFPYEQYF. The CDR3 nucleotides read TGTGCCAGCAGCGTATGGCTGACTAGCGGGAGTTTCCCCTACGAGCAGTACTTC.

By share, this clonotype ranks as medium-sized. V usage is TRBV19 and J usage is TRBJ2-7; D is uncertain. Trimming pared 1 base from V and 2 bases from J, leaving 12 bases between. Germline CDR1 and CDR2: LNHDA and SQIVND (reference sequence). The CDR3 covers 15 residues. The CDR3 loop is CASSIVHSETYEQYF. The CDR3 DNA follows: TGTGCCAGTAGTATAGTACATTCCGAAACCTACGAGCAGTACTTC.

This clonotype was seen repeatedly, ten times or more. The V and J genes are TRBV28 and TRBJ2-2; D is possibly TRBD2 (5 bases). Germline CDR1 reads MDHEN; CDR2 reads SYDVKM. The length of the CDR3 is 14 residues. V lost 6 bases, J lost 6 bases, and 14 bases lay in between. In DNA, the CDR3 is TGTGCCAGCAGAGCCGGAGGTCTCGCCGGGGAGCTGTTTTTT. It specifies CASRAGGLAGELFF.